This TCR beta chain was documented in a study of shared clonotypes between healthy human individuals (dated by TCRdb to about 2020). Regarding the study in general: The cohort included three men and two women between 18 and 49 years of age. For each donor, three plates each were used for CD4 naive and CD4 memory, two plates were used for CD8 naive, and one plate was used for CD8 memory. Between about 0.8 and 9 billion PBMCs per donor were obtained by leukapheresis. To increase sequencing depth and limit assay-specific biases, different laboratories used diverse techniques to prepare libraries and sequence TCR repertoires. To estimate repertoire size and how much clonotypes are shared between individuals, the study performed deep sequencing of blood TCR repertoires from about 5 healthy adults.

Turning to this clone: Its antigen is currently not known. Within one base of it there is no much larger clone, and no base qualities were kept.

Trimming removed 4 bases from V and 2 bases from J, leaving 15 bases between the germline ends. As encoded in the germline V gene, CDR1 is SGDLS while CDR2 is YYNGEE. Inclusive of the bounding cysteine and phenylalanine, the CDR3 is 15 residues long. Only CDR3 DNA remains: 45 bases, in frame from the first base. Using the deep immunoSEQ assay, multiplex PCR amplified TCR CDR3 regions from genomic DNA. Extracted genomic DNA from each cell subset was spread evenly across all wells of several immunoSEQ 96-well plates, with each plate serving as a replicate. Each replicate PCR for sorted subsets received about 220 ng genomic DNA, equal to about 30,000 T cell genomes. The purified libraries were quantified using a Qubit 3.0 fluorometer, sized with a Bioanalyzer 2100, and then quantified again using the KAPA Library Quantification kit. Every immunoSEQ 96-well plate was sequenced on a separate single-read 150-cycle Illumina NextSeq 550 flow cell. The authors' analysis ran thus. The immunoSEQ output contained only junctional sequences without quality scores, so filtering could not match that applied to full-length reads. Sequences were annotated with PyIR, a Python wrapper for IgBLAST v1.9, and V/J genes and CDR3 were assigned using IMGT germline references. Any read was removed if the V/J assignment was weak (E-value above 1e-6), the CDR3 was missing, or the read contained stop codons, out-of-frame junctions, or ambiguous translated residues. V3J clonotypes were defined as sequences sharing the same inferred V gene, J gene, and CDR3 amino acid sequence. The percentage overlap between two repertoires was calculated by dividing the number of shared unique clonotypes by the size of the smaller repertoire. RTK rarefaction, the Chao1 estimator, and Recon v2.1 estimates of unobserved clonotypes were used to assess repertoire richness. OLGA was used to compute generation probabilities for all TCRbeta clonotypes that the gDNA method yielded from several donors. TCRdb obtained this table from immuneACCESS and retained in-frame rearrangements with V and J assigned. These tables miss some clones; where compared with another copy, unresolved V genes account for less than half of the shortfall, and the remainder is unexplained. That table supplies the V and J calls and clone size; D and trimming were determined from the DNA. The sample has 2 million to 2.5 million clones on record, approximately 95% of them singletons. 0.35% to 0.45% of the sample is in the top ten clones.

Donors were healthy HIV-negative adults with no recently reported acute infections or vaccinations. Every donor was a Caucasian adult residing in Nashville, Tennessee, USA. CD4+ T cells were enriched by magnetic negative selection; naive cells were then positively selected on CD45RA, and the negative fraction formed the memory subset. Blood was obtained by leukapheresis, after which PBMCs were separated by Ficoll-Histopaque density gradient centrifugation and cryopreserved in liquid nitrogen vapor phase. Analytical flow cytometry was used to check the purity and quantity of each magnetically sorted T cell population. Each sorted fraction had its genomic DNA isolated and then quantified by UV absorbance on a Nanodrop 2000c. Overall results and qualifications from the work: The genetic and exposure-history diversity represented was limited by the small number of donors. Across a few donors, about 5.2% of naive CD4, approximately 3.5% of naive CD8, around 2.5% of memory CD4, and roughly 0.4% of memory CD8 clonotypes were shared. Naive subsets generally had larger estimated clonotype richness than memory subsets. Incomplete sequencing was indicated by rarefaction of sorted-subset datasets, despite the large sequencing depth. Clonotypes shared by all four sorted-subset donors showed higher generation probabilities than non-shared clonotypes. Sampling was restricted to blood, and TCR repertoires in tissues likely differ from the TCR repertoires found in blood. Pairwise subsampling led to the expectation that sequencing depth would affect the degree of clonotype sharing among donors.

Sequenced input: naive CD4+ T cells from PBMCs. This sample's cell subset or site label indicates: CD45RA+ positively selected. The receptor chain draws on TRBV9 and TRBJ2-5; the best D guess is TRBD1, with 5 bases matching. The receptor was isolated from a man younger than 35 in good health. Some clones in this sample may be carry-over from other donors' samples. This receptor has the CDR3 CASSFTPGIQETQYF. The sequence in DNA is TGTGCCAGCAGCTTCACACCAGGGATTCAAGAGACCCAGTACTTC.